A single sample is the source of the 22 T cell receptor beta chains below, sequenced in a study of CXCR3-negative and CXCR3-positive naive CD8 T cells. TRB cDNA was prepared as libraries by UMI-labeled 5' RACE. Reanalyzing the 5' RACE reads, TCRdb keeps one entry per CDR3 protein, without DNA. The sample includes roughly 100,000 distinct CDR3 sequences. Sequences were obtained from naive CXCR3- CD8+ T cells from blood. Subset of the sample: CD45RO-CCR7+CD27+CD95- naive CD8+ T cells lacking CXCR3 (TNR3-). Source of these receptors: a human donor in good health. Some clones in this sample may be carry-over from other donors' samples.

V is TRBV4-1 and J is TRBJ1-1; lacking DNA, the TRBD1 call made by TCRdb goes unchecked. Germline CDR1 MGHRA, CDR2 YSYEKL. CDR3 length: 14 residues. The CDR3: CASSQDPPPTEAFF.

The chain combines TRBV7-9 with TRBJ2-1; TCRdb names TRBD2, which stays unverified in the absence of DNA. CDR1 and CDR2 (germline): SEHNR, FQNEAQ (reference sequence). This CDR3 region has 15 residues. The CDR3 loop reads CASSPPGLAGDEQFF.

The chain couples TRBV30 to TRBJ2-7; TCRdb names TRBD1, which stays unverified in the absence of DNA. This CDR3 is 12 amino acids long. Germline CDR1 reads GTSNPN; CDR2 reads SVGIG (reference sequence). CDR3: CAWKRQGYEQYF.

The rearrangement links TRBV27 to TRBJ1-2; without DNA, the TCRdb call of TRBD1 cannot be checked. The CDR3 length is 14 residues. Per the germline V gene, CDR1 is MNHEY and CDR2 is SMNVEV (reference sequence). This CDR3 is CASSLAGAAYGYTF.

The chain has TRBV29-1 and TRBJ2-2. CDR3 length: 15 residues. CDR1 is SQVTM and CDR2 is ANQGSEA in the germline V gene. The CDR3 here is CSVEELSRHSGELFF.

The chain recombines TRBV20-1 with TRBJ2-7; with no DNA, the TCRdb D assignment of TRBD1 cannot be verified. The germline V gene has CDR1 DFQATT and CDR2 SNEGSKA (reference sequence). The length of the CDR3 is 14 residues. The CDR3 is CSARARGDSYEQYF.

The chain uses TRBV20-1 and TRBJ1-2; TCRdb proposes TRBD1, but this gene call is untestable without DNA. The CDR3 has 15 residues. Germline CDR1 is DFQATT and CDR2 is SNEGSKA (reference sequence). CDR3 region: CSARVLTGGEYGYTF.

The CDR3 spells CSVEDLLSTEQETQYF. V and J are TRBV29-1 and TRBJ2-5; checking the TCRdb D call of TRBD1 is not possible without DNA. The CDR3 sequence is 16 residues long. The V gene's germline CDR1 is SQVTM and CDR2 ANQGSEA.

The chain joins TRBV29-1 to TRBJ1-5. The germline V gene encodes CDR1 SQVTM and CDR2 ANQGSEA. The CDR3 spans 14 residues. This CDR3 reads CSVREAGSNQPQHF.

The CDR3 region is CSVEGGQGYNEQFF. J is TRBJ2-1 and V is TRBV29-1; TCRdb indicates TRBD1, and absent DNA this call remains unverified. The CDR3 runs 14 residues. Germline values: CDR1 SQVTM, CDR2 ANQGSEA.

The chain joins TRBV6-5 to TRBJ1-1; TCRdb indicates TRBD1, and absent DNA this call remains unverified. Germline CDR1 is MNHEY and CDR2 is SVGAGI. The CDR3 loop spans 17 amino acids. CDR3 sequence: CASSYGGTVWLNTEAFF.

This chain joins TRBV4-3 and TRBJ2-2; the D call from TCRdb, TRBD1, cannot be confirmed without DNA. Germline assignment: CDR1 LGHNA and CDR2 YSLEER. This CDR3 contains 17 residues. CDR3 protein: CASSPGQGATGGHQLFF.

The rearrangement joins TRBV6-2 or TRBV6-3 to TRBJ2-3; no DNA is available, so the TRBD1 call from TCRdb remains unchecked. The CDR3 has 15 residues. The V gene's germline CDR1 is MNHEY and CDR2 SVGEGT. This chain's CDR3 is CAAQGTRVDTDTQYF.

The rearrangement uses TRBV6-2 or TRBV6-3 and TRBJ2-2; without DNA, the TCRdb call of TRBD2 cannot be checked. The CDR3 runs to 13 residues. From germline, CDR1 is MNHEY and CDR2 SVGEGT. The CDR3 sequence is CASSLASAGELFF.

This sequence joins TRBV10-3 and TRBJ2-5. This CDR3 comprises 14 residues. Germline CDR1 reads ENHRY; CDR2 reads SYGVKD. The CDR3 loop is CAISVSEEQETQYF.

CDR3 amino acids: CASSPKNRGNKPNEKLFF. This chain links TRBV21-1 with TRBJ1-4; TCRdb gives TRBD1 as the D gene, but with no DNA this cannot be confirmed. TRBV21-1 is labeled a pseudogene. The CDR3 runs to 18 residues.

The chain has TRBV6-4 and TRBJ2-1; absent DNA, TCRdb's TRBD1 call cannot be checked. The CDR3 runs to 13 residues. From germline, CDR1 is MRHNA and CDR2 SNTAGT. CDR3 protein: CASSGGMSNEQFF.

V usage is TRBV29-1 and J usage is TRBJ2-7; the D call from TCRdb, TRBD1, cannot be confirmed without DNA. This CDR3 is 13 amino acids long. CDR1 SQVTM and CDR2 ANQGSEA come from the germline V gene. The CDR3 loop reads CSVKDRGAYEQYF.

The V gene is TRBV7-3, the J gene TRBJ2-6; TCRdb's assignment of TRBD1 cannot be checked, as there is no DNA. Germline lookup yields CDR1 SGHTA and CDR2 FQGTGA. The CDR3 is 14 amino acids. The CDR3 is CASSPGAGANVLTF.

The gene calls are TRBV19 and TRBJ2-5; the TCRdb D gene call, TRBD1, has no DNA to confirm it. Germline CDR1 is LNHDA and CDR2 is SQIVND (reference sequence). This CDR3 comprises 16 residues. This CDR3 reads CASSAPGTGSQETQYF.

V gene TRBV4-2 combines with J gene TRBJ2-7; absent DNA, TCRdb's TRBD1 call cannot be checked. The germline CDR1 and CDR2 sequences are LGHNA and YNFKEQ. This CDR3 has 16 residues. The CDR3 sequence is CASSQPGQGAAGEQYF.

V and J are TRBV12-3 or TRBV12-4 and TRBJ2-1; TCRdb proposes TRBD1, but this gene call is untestable without DNA. The CDR3 is 14 residues long. The CDR3 protein is CASSARDGYNEQLF.